The 32 T cell receptor beta chains in this list originate from one sample, sequenced in a study of OX40 agonist ivuxolimab in advanced cancers. Profiling relied on immunoSEQ multiplex PCR, and the TCRdb table lists in-frame clones only, not all of them. The sample has about 73,000 clones, 84% seen once; the top ten hold 2% to 2.5%. Sequenced here: CD4+ or CD8+ T cells sorted from blood, sampled in a trial of the OX40 agonist ivuxolimab. The origin of the receptors is an adult with an advanced solid tumor such as melanoma, head and neck, liver or kidney cancer.

This rearrangement joins TRBV27 to TRBJ1-3, with D possibly TRBD1 on 5 matching bases. CDR1 is MNHEY, CDR2 SMNVEV, per germline (reference sequence). Trimming stripped 4 bases from V and 2 bases from J, with 12 bases between. The CDR3 length is 15 residues. In DNA form, the CDR3 reads TGTGCCAGCAGTTACGAAGGGGCCCCTGGAAACACCATATATTTT. Translated, it gives CASSYEGAPGNTIYF.

The chain links TRBV5-8 to TRBJ1-3, with D possibly TRBD1 on 6 matching bases. Germline V lookup: CDR1 SGHTS, CDR2 YDEGEE. The CDR3 sequence is 15 residues long. V was clipped by 1 base and J by 4 bases, with 12 bases between them. Written as DNA, the CDR3 is TGTGCCAGCAGCTTGATAACAGGGTACGGAAACACCATATATTTT. This codes for CASSLITGYGNTIYF.

The chain is built from TRBV6-5 and TRBJ1-2; 7 nucleotides agree with TRBD1. This CDR3 spans 15 amino acids. Germline CDR1 is MNHEY and CDR2 is SVGAGI. V dropped 2 bases and J dropped 8; count of bases not matched to a gene: 11. The CDR3 sequence is CASSYTQHRGGGYTF. The CDR3 DNA reads as TGTGCCAGCAGTTACACTCAGCACAGGGGCGGAGGCTACACCTTC.

The rearrangement links TRBV19 to TRBJ2-7; 11 nucleotides line up with TRBD1. V shed 3 bases, J shed 4 bases, and the junction held 5 bases outside the gene matches. Germline CDR1 LNHDA, CDR2 SQIVND (reference sequence). CDR3 length equals 15 residues. The CDR3 reads CASSMGGTGGYEQYF. The CDR3 DNA sequence: TGTGCCAGTAGTATGGGCGGGACAGGGGGTTACGAGCAGTACTTC.

As for this clone: Compared with germline, one end of the junction differs, possibly owing to a read error. The CDR3 DNA is TGTGCCAGCAGCTTCTACAGGGGAAGCGGAGTGAATGAGCGGTTCTTC. Its protein is CASSFYRGSGVNERFF. The rearrangement uses TRBV7-9 and TRBJ2-1, with 7 bases that match TRBD1. The CDR3 extends over 16 amino acids. CDR1 is SEHNR and CDR2 is FQNEAQ in the germline V gene (reference sequence).

This rearrangement joins TRBV12-5 to TRBJ2-7, with 11 bases lining up with TRBD2. The CDR3 covers 17 residues. V shed 7 bases and J 0 bases; nucleotides not matched to a gene: 11. Germline V lookup: CDR1 LGHNT, CDR2 FRNRAP. In nucleotides, the CDR3 is TGTGCTAGTGTCCCTTCATGGGGGACTAGCGGCTCCTACGAGCAGTACTTC. Protein product: CASVPSWGTSGSYEQYF.

The genes are TRBV18 and TRBJ2-5; D might be TRBD1 or TRBD2, each matching 5 bases. The DNA matches TRBJ2-7 better at its end, which makes the J call doubtful. The CDR3 consists of 14 residues. Germline CDR1 and CDR2: KGHSH and LQKENI. The CDR3 DNA is TGTGCCAGCTCAGGCCTCGGGACCCCCTACGAGCAGTACTTC. This codes for CASSGLGTPYEQYF.

The chain is built from TRBV12-5 and TRBJ2-1; D possibly corresponds to TRBD1 (5 bases). Trimming shortened V by 2 bases and J by 6 bases, and 14 bases separated the two germline ends. Germline-derived CDR1 and CDR2 are LGHNT and FRNRAP. The CDR3 sequence is 15 residues long. As DNA, the CDR3 is TGTGCTAGTGGTTTGAACCAACGGACACGCAATGAGCAGTTCTTC. It specifies CASGLNQRTRNEQFF.

This chain connects TRBV29-1 to TRBJ1-2; 8 positions agree with TRBD1. V lost 7 bases, J lost 5 bases, and 15 bases stayed unmatched. The CDR3 consists of 15 residues. The V gene's germline CDR1 is SQVTM and CDR2 ANQGSEA. In DNA, the CDR3 is TGCAGCGCGGACACAGGGGGGGGAGAGGAATATGGCTACACCTTC. Translating it yields CSADTGGGEEYGYTF.

The rearrangement links TRBV5-4 to TRBJ1-6, with 7 nucleotides matching TRBD1. This CDR3 contains 14 residues. Germline CDR1 is SGHNT and CDR2 is YYREEE (reference sequence). Losses at the gene ends were 0 bases for V and 10 bases for J; bases not matched to a gene: 4. As DNA, the CDR3 is TGTGCCAGCAGCTTGGGTACAGGGGACTCACCCCTCCACTTT. Translated, it gives CASSLGTGDSPLHF.

The V and J genes are TRBV7-3 and TRBJ2-7, with TRBD1 identical over 9 bases. Trimming took 6 bases from V and 2 from J; bases not matched to a gene: 8. The CDR3 extends over 15 amino acids. Germline V CDR1 and CDR2: SGHTA, FQGTGA. In nucleotides, the CDR3 is TGTGCCAGCAGTCCCGGTGGGACAGGGACCTACGAGCAGTACTTC. As protein: CASSPGGTGTYEQYF.

The chain recombines TRBV10-3 with TRBJ2-7; D might be TRBD1 or TRBD2, each matching 5 bases. V lost 0 bases to trimming and J lost 6 bases, with 12 bases between them. CDR1 and CDR2 from the germline V gene are ENHRY and SYGVKD. CDR3 size: 14 residues. CDR3 sequence (DNA): TGTGCCATCAGTGAGTCGGGACGGCTCCTCGAGCAGTACTTC. It translates to CAISESGRLLEQYF.

This chain uses TRBV16 with TRBJ2-1; 8 bases are a match to TRBD1. Looked up from germline, CDR1 is KGHSY and CDR2 is FQNENV. V dropped 4 bases and J dropped 8; count of bases not matched to a gene: 7. CDR3 size: 14 residues. Here the CDR3 reads CASSPWDRYYEQFF. The CDR3 DNA follows: TGTGCCAGCAGCCCATGGGACAGGTACTATGAGCAGTTCTTC.

The chain joins TRBV6-6 to TRBJ1-3; a possible D gene is TRBD1 (6 bases). Per germline, CDR1 MNHNY and CDR2 SVGAGI (reference sequence). Trimming removed 5 bases at V and 3 bases at J, with 11 bases between. The CDR3 is made up of 14 amino acids. The CDR3 here is CASSLLGHGNTIYF. In nucleotides, the CDR3 is TGTGCCAGCAGTCTTTTGGGACATGGAAACACCATATATTTT.

The chain uses TRBV19 and TRBJ1-1; 10 bases line up with TRBD1. CDR3 length: 15 residues. The J segment lost 1 base and the V segment lost 3 bases, leaving 2 bases of the junction unmatched. The germline V gene encodes CDR1 LNHDA and CDR2 SQIVND (reference sequence). CDR3 DNA: TGTGCCAGTAGTATCCGGGACAGGGGGAACACTGAAGCTTTCTTT. Translated: CASSIRDRGNTEAFF.

This chain links TRBV30 with TRBJ1-1, with a tentative D call TRBD1 (6 bases). V lost 1 base and J lost 5, with 14 bases in between. Germline-derived CDR1 and CDR2 are GTSNPN and SVGIG (reference sequence). This CDR3 is 14 amino acids long. DNA of the CDR3: TGTGCCTGGAGTGGGGACTTAGGGGGGACTGAAGCTTTCTTT. The encoded protein is CAWSGDLGGTEAFF.

The chain combines TRBV25-1 with TRBJ1-6, with D unresolved. Germline CDR1 reads MGHDK; CDR2 reads SYGVNS. The CDR3 extends over 16 amino acids. V shed 3 bases and J shed 1 base, with 10 bases lying between them. CDR3 in amino acids: CASSEGWGSYNSPLHF. CDR3 DNA: TGTGCCAGCAGTGAGGGGTGGGGTTCCTATAATTCACCCCTCCACTTT.

The rearrangement uses TRBV6-6 and TRBJ1-2; 8 bases agree with TRBD1. The CDR3 runs 16 residues. Looked up from germline, CDR1 is MNHNY and CDR2 is SVGAGI (reference sequence). V was clipped by 11 bases and J by 3 bases; unmatched bases: 17. The CDR3 reads CAVTEADRVSDYGYTF. The CDR3 DNA reads as TGTGCCGTAACTGAGGCGGACAGGGTGTCAGACTATGGCTACACCTTC.

The gene calls are TRBV5-5 and TRBJ2-5; 7 bases align to TRBD2. The CDR3 is 15 amino acids. V was clipped by 4 bases and J by 2 bases; unmatched bases: 8. CDR1 SGHKS and CDR2 YYEKEE come from the germline V gene (reference sequence). The CDR3 nucleotides are TGTGCCAGCAGCATCGGGGAGGGGAGGCAAGAGACCCAGTACTTC. Its protein is CASSIGEGRQETQYF.

The chain uses TRBV19 and TRBJ1-5; D gene ambiguous. The CDR3 loop spans 14 amino acids. CDR1 LNHDA and CDR2 SQIVND come from the germline V gene (reference sequence). The V and J ends lost 4 bases and 4 bases respectively, with 11 bases between them. CDR3 protein: CASSTTPFNQPQHF. The CDR3 nucleotides read TGTGCCAGTAGTACCACACCTTTTAATCAGCCCCAGCATTTT.

The chain combines TRBV6-7 with TRBJ2-5, with D hard to call. Judging by the DNA end, TRBJ2-7 fits better; the J call may be wrong. TRBV6-7 is identified as an open reading frame with a role that is uncertain. This CDR3 has 15 residues. CDR3 loop: CASTLAEGKTYEQYF. The DNA for the CDR3 is TGTGCCAGCACTCTTGCAGAAGGGAAGACCTACGAGCAGTACTTC.

The rearrangement joins TRBV11-2 to TRBJ2-5; 7 bases map to TRBD1. Trimming cost V 5 bases and J 5 bases; bases outside gene matches: 8. The V gene's germline CDR1 is SGHAT and CDR2 FQNNGV. The CDR3 extends over 14 amino acids. CDR3: CASSSSGGRETQYF. The CDR3, as DNA: TGTGCCAGCAGCAGCTCAGGGGGAAGGGAGACCCAGTACTTC.

The V and J genes are TRBV11-2 and TRBJ1-1; no definite D call. The CDR3 loop spans 13 amino acids. Trimming removed 2 bases at V and 5 bases at J, with 9 bases between. Germline values: CDR1 SGHAT, CDR2 FQNNGV. In DNA form, the CDR3 reads TGTGCCAGCAGCTTATTAGTAAAAACTGAAGCTTTCTTT. Its protein is CASSLLVKTEAFF.

This clone was seen a few times. The chain joins TRBV6-5 to TRBJ1-5; D uncertain. The CDR3 is 15 residues long. Deletions cut 2 bases from V and 6 bases from J, with 14 bases between. In germline, CDR1 is MNHEY, CDR2 SVGAGI. CDR3 in DNA: TGTGCCAGCAGTTACAGTTCTGGGTTAGGTCAGCCCCAGCATTTT. Protein product: CASSYSSGLGQPQHF.

V gene TRBV5-1 combines with J gene TRBJ1-2, with D possibly being TRBD1 (5 bases). Germline assignment: CDR1 SGHRS and CDR2 YFSETQ. Trimming shortened V by 1 base and J by 5 bases, and 15 bases separated the two germline ends. The length of the CDR3 is 15 residues. The CDR3 region has the DNA TGCGCCAGCAGCTTGATACCCGGGGACCGGTATGGCTACACCTTC. Translating gives CASSLIPGDRYGYTF.

The chain is built from TRBV14 and TRBJ2-6; D remains unclear. Trimming took off 3 bases at V and 0 bases at J, with 9 bases between the two ends. The germline gives CDR1 SGHDN, CDR2 FVKESK. The CDR3 totals 16 residues. CDR3 nucleotide sequence: TGTGCCAGCAGCCATTTAGGCGGCTCTGGGGCCAACGTCCTGACTTTC. Protein: CASSHLGGSGANVLTF.

This clone was found once. This chain links TRBV7-6 with TRBJ2-3; perhaps D is TRBD1 or TRBD2 (6 bases each). V lost 5 bases to trimming and J lost 3 bases, with 12 bases between them. Germline lookup yields CDR1 SGHVS and CDR2 FNYEAQ. The CDR3 is 14 amino acids. CDR3 DNA: TGTGCCAGCAGCGTAGGAGGGGGTACAGATACGCAGTATTTT. It specifies CASSVGGGTDTQYF.

This clone was counted once. The chain employs TRBV28 and TRBJ1-1; D gene uncertain. The CDR3 has 15 amino acids. Trimming removed 3 bases from V and 1 base from J, with 12 bases in between. The V gene's germline CDR1 is MDHEN and CDR2 SYDVKM. CDR3 DNA sequence: TGTGCCAGCAGTTTCCCTGTATCAGCGAACACTGAAGCTTTCTTT. Protein sequence: CASSFPVSANTEAFF.

This clone appeared once. The chain has TRBV6-5 and TRBJ2-2, with D uncertain. V lost 2 bases and J lost 1, with 8 bases in between. This CDR3 is built from 15 residues. Germline CDR1 reads MNHEY; CDR2 reads SVGAGI. The CDR3: CASSYGLQNTGELFF. The CDR3 bases are TGTGCCAGCAGTTACGGGCTACAGAACACCGGGGAGCTGTTTTTT.

The J gene is TRBJ2-7, the V gene TRBV6-6; TRBD2 agrees at 8 bases. The germline V gene encodes CDR1 MNHNY and CDR2 SVGAGI (reference sequence). The J segment lost 0 bases and the V segment lost 0 bases, leaving 1 base of the junction unmatched. CDR3 size: 15 residues. The CDR3 is CASSYSSGSSYEQYF. CDR3 DNA: TGTGCCAGCAGTTACTCAAGCGGGAGCTCCTACGAGCAGTACTTC.

The gene calls are TRBV5-1 and TRBJ2-2; unclear D gene. CDR3 size: 14 residues. V was shortened by 0 bases and J by 1 base, with 4 bases between the two germline ends. Germline loops: CDR1 SGHRS, CDR2 YFSETQ. The CDR3 loop is CASSLGGNTGELFF. CDR3 coding DNA: TGCGCCAGCAGCTTGGGAGGGAACACCGGGGAGCTGTTTTTT.

The V and J genes are TRBV4-1 and TRBJ1-5, with 7 positions matching TRBD1. With V trimmed by 0 bases and J by 11 bases, 7 bases remained unmatched. The CDR3 loop spans 14 amino acids. Germline CDR1 MGHRA, CDR2 YSYEKL. The CDR3 is CASSQETGSLAQHF. CDR3 sequence (DNA): TGCGCCAGCAGCCAAGAGACAGGGTCTTTGGCCCAGCATTTT.